One and the same sample provided the 10 T cell receptor beta chains below, sequenced in a study of T cell repertoires in cytomegalovirus infection. TCRdb processed the reads anew with MiXCR; each CDR3 protein has one entry. Among around 750,000 distinct CDR3 sequences, over 25% were seen once, and the ten largest hold roughly 12%. What these receptors recognize is not known. Source: cultured CD8+ T cells from PBMCs, taken from culture after CMV antigen stimulation. The source of these receptors is a human donor in good health (CMV status not recorded). Some clones in this sample may be carry-over from other donors' samples.

A few counts support this clonotype. The V and J genes are TRBV7-8 and TRBJ1-1; 8 positions match TRBD1. CDR3 size: 16 residues. Germline V lookup: CDR1 SGHVS, CDR2 FQNEAQ. With 4 bases clipped from V and 5 bases from J, the junction kept 12 bases outside the gene matches. Here the CDR3 reads CASSSRDRTLGTEAFF. Here the CDR3 DNA reads TGTGCCAGCAGCTCCCGGGACAGGACTTTGGGGACTGAAGCTTTCTTT.

V is TRBV7-9 and J is TRBJ2-1; 9 positions agree with TRBD1. Germline V gene sequence: CDR1 SEHNR, CDR2 FQNEAQ (reference sequence). This CDR3 region has 15 residues. CDR3 in amino acids: CTLFRWDRVYNEQFF. CDR3 nucleotides: TGTACCCTTTTTCGGTGGGACAGGGTATACAATGAGCAGTTCTTC.

Concerning this clonotype: A much bigger clone sits one base away, suggesting this may be a read error. This rearrangement joins TRBV19 to TRBJ1-1; D may be TRBD1 (5 bases). The germline V gene has CDR1 LNHDA and CDR2 SQIVND (reference sequence). V was clipped by 8 bases and J by 1 base, with 23 bases between them. The CDR3 extends over 17 amino acids. CDR3 sequence reads: CASSPPYPWGGNTEAFF. CDR3 nucleotides: TGTGCCAGTTCCCCTCCCTACCCCTGGGGCGGGAACACTGAAGCTTTCTTT.

This sequence joins TRBV12-3 or TRBV12-4 and TRBJ2-1; tentative D call: TRBD2 (6 bases). V shed 4 bases and J shed 8 bases, with 12 bases lying between them. The CDR3 length is 13 residues. CDR3 in DNA: TGTGCCAGCAGTTGGGGACTGCGACATGAGCAGTTCTTC. Residues: CASSWGLRHEQFF.

This clonotype was picked up a small number of times. This sequence joins TRBV12-3 or TRBV12-4 and TRBJ1-4; 10 nucleotides agree with TRBD1. The V segment lost 8 bases and the J segment 2 bases; nucleotides outside the gene matches: 5. The CDR3 length is 15 residues. The CDR3 spells CASRDRGPTNEKLFF. The CDR3 DNA follows: TGTGCCAGCCGAGACAGGGGGCCTACTAATGAAAAACTGTTTTTT.

The chain has TRBV20-1 and TRBJ2-4; D is perhaps TRBD1 or TRBD2 (6 bases each). Germline assignment: CDR1 DFQATT and CDR2 SNEGSKA (reference sequence). V lost 6 bases, J lost 1 base, and 7 bases lay in between. The CDR3 consists of 12 residues. The CDR3 DNA follows: TGCAGTGCAGGGGGGGCCAAAAACATTCAGTACTTC. This sequence encodes CSAGGAKNIQYF.

The J gene is TRBJ2-2, the V gene TRBV7-9, with TRBD2 identical over 8 bases. J was trimmed by 5 bases and V by 3 bases; bases with no gene match: 14. This CDR3 comprises 18 residues. Germline CDR1 reads SEHNR; CDR2 reads FQNEAQ (reference sequence). CDR3 DNA sequence: TGTGCCAGCAGCTTTATGGCTAGCGGGTCCCTCAGGACCGGGGAGCTGTTTTTT. Protein sequence: CASSFMASGSLRTGELFF.

The chain recombines TRBV3-1 with TRBJ2-7, with D possibly matching TRBD1 (5 bases). V lost 1 base, J lost 2 bases, and 12 bases lay in between. Germline V lookup: CDR1 LGHDT, CDR2 YNNKEL (reference sequence). The CDR3 covers 15 residues. The CDR3 nucleotides are TGTGCCAGCAGCCAAGGGCTCAGGGTGCCCTACGAGCAGTACGTC. It specifies CASSQGLRVPYEQYV.

The rearrangement joins TRBV6-5 to TRBJ2-1; D tentatively reads TRBD1 or TRBD2 (6 bases each). The V gene's germline CDR1 is MNHEY and CDR2 SVGAGI. CDR3 size: 16 residues. V was shortened by 5 bases and J by 0 bases, with 14 bases between the two germline ends. In DNA, the CDR3 is TGTGCCAGCAGTGCGGGACAATTGAGCTCCTACAATGAGCAGTTCTTC. Translating it yields CASSAGQLSSYNEQFF.

This clonotype was counted only a few times. The chain combines TRBV2 with TRBJ1-1; D not certain. The germline V and J ends were trimmed by 2 bases and 5 bases, with 15 bases remaining between them. Germline-derived CDR1 and CDR2 are SNHLY and FYNNEI. The CDR3 sequence is 15 residues long. The DNA of the CDR3 is TGTGCCAGCAGTGAACCGGGCTCCCACGGGACTGAAGCTTTCTTT. This sequence encodes CASSEPGSHGTEAFF.